The subject of this entry is one T cell receptor (beta chain). What it binds is not known. This record belongs to a study of siplizumab effects on memory and regulatory T cells. CDR1 and CDR2 (germline): SEHNR, FQNEAQ (reference sequence). This CDR3 has 12 amino acids. Broader study findings: A mean of around 69% of mappable alloreactive CD4+ clones were Treg-derived with siplizumab, compared with around 26% in controls. Naive T cells appeared more varied than memory cells and looked like key alloresponse contributors. Siplizumab, the agent tested, significantly reduced alloreactive sequences traceable to unstimulated CD4+ memory cells.

TCRdb's table, derived via immunoSEQ multiplex PCR, lists solely in-frame clones and lacks some. The profile shows 90,000 to 110,000 clones, 93% of them singletons. Sequences were obtained from CD4+ T cells sorted from blood. The chain is built from TRBV7-9 and TRBJ2-7; D is ambiguous. The TCR was taken from a human donor in good health. The CDR3 region is CGSEPVKDEQYF. The CDR3, as DNA: TGTGGGTCGGAGCCCGTCAAGGACGAGCAGTACTTC.